This TCR beta chain was retrieved from a study of blood T cell repertoires in COVID-19. With 3 bases clipped from V and 7 bases from J, the junction kept 8 bases outside the gene matches. Germline V gene sequence: CDR1 SGHTA, CDR2 FQGTGA. This CDR3 is 16 amino acids long. Generated by immunoSEQ multiplex PCR, the TCRdb table keeps only in-frame clones and is missing some. The table lists roughly 200,000 clones, about 85% of them singletons. Sample: peripheral blood. This TCR derives from a woman aged 80 or over with COVID-19, enrolled during active disease. V usage is TRBV7-3 and J usage is TRBJ2-1; 11 bases are a match to TRBD1. The CDR3 DNA follows: TGTGCCAGCAGCTTGGTCGGGACAGGGGGGTTGAATGAGCAGTTCTTC. Translating gives CASSLVGTGGLNEQFF.